A selection of T cell receptor beta chains follows, all from one sample in a study of cytomegalovirus exposure and HLA in healthy donors. Sequencing was performed with immunoSEQ multiplex PCR; in TCRdb, only in-frame clones are kept and a portion is missing. The repertoire consists of 160,000 or so clones, with approximately 80% occurring once and the leading ten covering about 9.1%. Sequencing used PBMCs. These receptors originate from a man between 18 and 35 years old in good health and CMV-seropositive. Each CDR3 is given with its conserved first and last residue. The D gene is left open where the match is weak. For some rows the clone size is stated as once, few or many, or as a class when expanded; others skip it.

V gene	D gene	clone size	J gene	CDR3 protein	CDR3 DNA
TRBV29-1	NA	NA	TRBJ1-3	CSVEDSSGNTIYF	TGCAGCGTTGAGGACAGCTCTGGAAACACCATATATTTT
TRBV6-1	TRBD1	NA	TRBJ2-5	CASSEDRGFQETQYF	TGTGCCAGCAGTGAGGACAGGGGGTTCCAAGAGACCCAGTACTTC
TRBV5-1	NA	NA	TRBJ1-1	CASSPEASGLDEAFF	TGCGCCAGCAGCCCCGAGGCGAGTGGTTTAGATGAAGCTTTCTTT
TRBV6-1	NA	once	TRBJ1-1	CASSWLTGNTEAFF	TGTGCCAGCAGTTGGCTGACAGGGAACACTGAAGCTTTCTTT
TRBV11-2	NA	NA	TRBJ2-7	CASSLVGRAYEQYF	TGTGCCAGCAGCTTAGTCGGCAGGGCCTACGAGCAGTACTTC
TRBV30	NA	NA	TRBJ2-7	CAWSRGAAYEQYF	TGTGCCTGGAGCCGGGGGGCAGCCTACGAGCAGTACTTC
TRBV19	TRBD1	NA	TRBJ1-1	CASSYYRGEAFF	TGTGCCAGTAGTTACTACAGGGGTGAAGCTTTCTTT
TRBV7-2	TRBD1	NA	TRBJ2-7	CASSLDRGRKQYF	TGTGCCAGCAGCTTAGACAGGGGGAGGAAGCAGTACTTC
TRBV5-1	TRBD2	few	TRBJ2-1	CASSLGGLAGVEQFF	TGCGCCAGCAGCTTGGGGGGACTAGCGGGAGTGGAGCAGTTCTTC
TRBV4-2	TRBD1	NA	TRBJ1-4	CASSASGTDVEKLFF	TGTGCCAGCAGCGCCTCCGGGACAGATGTTGAAAAACTGTTTTTT
TRBV15	TRBD2	NA	TRBJ2-7	CATSREAGVDEQYF	TGTGCCACCAGCAGAGAAGCGGGAGTCGACGAGCAGTACTTC